These T cell receptor beta chains were read from a single sample in a study of shared clonotypes between healthy human individuals. TCRdb's table, derived via immunoSEQ multiplex PCR, lists solely in-frame clones and lacks some. The sample lists 2,500,000 or so clones, approximately 93% occurring once. Sequencing used naive CD4+ T cells from PBMCs. These receptors were obtained from a man aged 18 to 30 in good health. Some clones in this sample may be carry-over from other donors' samples. The CDR3 runs from the conserved cysteine through the conserved F or W. A D gene is named only where the DNA matches it firmly. Clone size is stated in some rows and not others, as once, few, many or a class when expanded.

size,J,V,D,CDR3,DNA
-,TRBJ2-7,TRBV19,TRBD1,CASSTPPGTGSYEQYF,TGTGCCAGTAGTACACCTCCCGGGACAGGGTCCTACGAGCAGTACTTC
-,TRBJ2-2,TRBV19,TRBD2,CASSKREGNTGELFF,TGTGCCAGTAGCAAGCGGGAGGGGAACACCGGGGAGCTGTTTTTT
-,TRBJ1-5,TRBV28,TRBD1,CASSPGQGDQPQHF,TGTGCCAGCAGTCCGGGACAGGGTGATCAGCCCCAGCATTTT
-,TRBJ2-4,TRBV5-5,-,CASSPADLGKNIQYF,TGTGCCAGCAGCCCAGCGGACTTAGGCAAAAACATTCAGTACTTC
-,TRBJ1-5,TRBV9,-,CASSVGVGQNQPQHF,TGTGCCAGCAGCGTAGGGGTGGGGCAGAATCAGCCCCAGCATTTT
-,TRBJ2-7,TRBV5-1,TRBD2,CASSARSPDGTSGTGREQYF,TGCGCCAGCAGCGCCCGGAGTCCAGACGGGACTAGCGGGACGGGACGCGAGCAGTACTTC
-,TRBJ1-1,TRBV5-1,-,CASSAGVGTEAFF,TGCGCCAGCAGCGCAGGGGTTGGAACTGAAGCTTTCTTT
once,TRBJ2-1,TRBV5-1,-,CASSLGGGLYNEQFF,TGCGCCAGCAGCTTAGGTGGAGGGCTCTACAATGAGCAGTTCTTC
-,TRBJ2-5,TRBV9,TRBD1,CASSVNRGFQETQYF,TGTGCCAGCAGCGTAAACAGGGGCTTCCAAGAGACCCAGTACTTC
-,TRBJ2-5,TRBV19,TRBD1,CASRGQGQTQYF,TGTGCCAGTAGAGGACAGGGACAGACCCAGTACTTC
-,TRBJ1-5,TRBV28,TRBD1,CASSPNTGGSNQPQHF,TGTGCCAGCAGTCCAAACACAGGGGGCAGCAATCAGCCCCAGCATTTT